This T cell receptor beta chain derives from a study of cytomegalovirus exposure and HLA in healthy donors. In nominal health when sampled, donors likely had unrecorded immune exposures nonetheless. PCR primers comprised 60 Vbeta and 13 Jbeta primers. Some clones are missing from TCRdb's copy, which holds only in-frame ones; the method was immunoSEQ multiplex PCR. The sample holds about 110,000 clones; 55% to 85% are singletons and the top ten take 7.8%. Comments on this clone: The antigen remains unidentified.

Study-level points and caveats: Only CMV serostatus was available as immune exposure information. Analysis was carried out at a later point, and it linked a missense DCLRE1C variant to TCR beta V- and J-gene trimming.

Trimming removed 5 bases from V and 4 bases from J, with 12 bases in between. The CDR3 runs 13 residues. Per germline, CDR1 MNHEY and CDR2 SMNVEV (reference sequence). The genes are TRBV27 and TRBJ2-7, with D possibly TRBD2 on 6 matching bases. The sequence derives from a man between 25 and 39 years old in good health and CMV-seronegative. Sequencing was done on a sample of PBMCs. CDR3 amino acids: CASSPNSGYEQYF. DNA of the CDR3: TGTGCCAGCAGTCCGAATAGCGGTTACGAGCAGTACTTC.